These 14 T cell receptor beta chains were all obtained from the same sample, sequenced in a study of T-cell memory formation after mild COVID-19 (dated by TCRdb to the early 2020s). Receptor libraries were prepared by 5' RACE. The instrument was an Illumina NovaSeq 6000. TCRdb took the public reads, trimmed them with fastp at Q25, ran MiXCR for clone calling and kept in-frame beta chains. Rows are unified per CDR3 protein, each entry keeping the most common DNA and genes. The sample table shows 130,000 to 150,000 distinct CDR3 sequences, and 5.5% to 7% are seen once. Jointly, the top ten make up about 2% of the sample. Sequenced material: PBMCs or a T cell subset sorted from them (not recorded which). All receptors derive from an adult woman who had mild COVID-19 (a few samples of this study predate the infection). The sample titles of this study are shuffled in the database, so cell type and time point are left out; the donor was told from shared clones.

The J gene is TRBJ2-3, the V gene TRBV10-3; 12 nucleotides match TRBD2. Germline CDR1 and CDR2: ENHRY and SYGVKD. The length of the CDR3 is 16 residues. J gave up 0 bases and V 5 bases, and 3 bases lay outside the gene matches. This chain's CDR3 is CAISSGTSGSTDTQYF. In DNA, the CDR3 is TGTGCCATCAGTTCCGGGACTAGCGGGAGCACAGATACGCAGTATTTT.

The J gene is TRBJ2-2, the V gene TRBV6-6; D possibly corresponds to TRBD1 (6 bases). The ends were cut back, 2 bases at V and 4 bases at J, with 17 bases in the middle. Germline loops: CDR1 MNHNY, CDR2 SVGAGI (reference sequence). This CDR3 has 17 amino acids. CDR3 region: CASSYKDIDRSTGELFF. In DNA, the CDR3 is TGTGCCAGCAGTTACAAGGACATCGACAGGAGCACCGGGGAGCTGTTTTTT.

The CDR3 DNA is TGTGCCAGCAGCATAAGCAATCAGCCCCAGCATTTT. Amino acid sequence: CASSISNQPQHF. J is TRBJ1-5 and V is TRBV2; no clear D gene. This CDR3 has 12 amino acids. The germline V gene has CDR1 SNHLY and CDR2 FYNNEI. V dropped 6 bases and J dropped 1 base, with 4 bases sitting between them. Based on the CDR3 plus reference TRBV2 and TRBJ1-5, the full variable domain is EPEVTQTPSHQVTQMGQEVILRCVPISNHLYFYWYRQILGQKVEFLVSFYNNEISEKSEIFDDQFSVERPDGSNFTLKIRSTKLEDSAMYFCASSISNQPQHFGDGTRLSIL.

This clonotype was counted ten times or more. This chain links TRBV23-1 with TRBJ2-4; D ambiguous. TRBV23-1 is an ORF for which the function is uncertain. V was shortened by 2 bases and J by 4 bases, with 12 bases between the two germline ends. The length of the CDR3 is 15 residues. CDR3 nucleotides: TGCGCCAGCAGTCAAATCGAGCAGACTAAAAACATTCAGTACTTC. Amino acid sequence: CASSQIEQTKNIQYF.

This clonotype was recorded many times. V gene TRBV7-6 combines with J gene TRBJ2-7, with D maybe TRBD2 (6 bases). In germline, CDR1 is SGHVS, CDR2 FNYEAQ. Deletions cut 5 bases from V and 3 bases from J, with 29 bases between. This CDR3 is built from 19 residues. As DNA, the CDR3 is TGTGCCAGCAGCCCCGTTTTTAAAAGTGCGGGACGGGAGCTCTACGAGCAGTACTTC. It encodes CASSPVFKSAGRELYEQYF.

At least ten counts were recorded for this clonotype. This chain joins TRBV7-2 and TRBJ1-2; D is undetermined. Germline V lookup: CDR1 SGHTA, CDR2 FQGNSA. CDR3 length: 15 residues. V lost 4 bases, J lost 0 bases, and 12 bases lay in between. As DNA, the CDR3 is TGTGCCAGCAGCTCAAAAGCCCAGGCTAACTATGGCTACACCTTC. This codes for CASSSKAQANYGYTF.

CDR3 amino acids: CSALRTLSTDTQYF. CDR3 bases: TGCAGTGCTCTTCGGACACTTAGCACAGATACGCAGTATTTT. V usage is TRBV20-1 and J usage is TRBJ2-3; a weak D match, TRBD1 (5 bases). The germline V and J ends were trimmed by 5 bases and 0 bases, with 12 bases remaining between them. The CDR3 is made up of 14 amino acids. Germline V gives CDR1 DFQATT, CDR2 SNEGSKA (reference sequence).

The chain has TRBV18 and TRBJ2-3; 8 nucleotides agree with TRBD2. CDR1 and CDR2 (germline): KGHSH, LQKENI. V was clipped by 2 bases and J by 6 bases; unmatched bases: 7. The CDR3 covers 15 residues. CDR3 coding DNA: TGTGCCAGCTCACCAGGAATAGCGGGGTCGGATACGCAGTATTTT. This encodes CASSPGIAGSDTQYF.

There are many counts of this clonotype. This chain uses TRBV24-1 with TRBJ2-5; possible D gene TRBD2, 6 bases. The V end was cut by 1 base, the J end by 5 bases, with 10 bases between. Germline CDR1 reads KGHDR; CDR2 reads SFDVKD. The CDR3 loop spans 14 amino acids. In nucleotides, the CDR3 is TGTGCCACCAGTGATTTCGCTCGGGGGGAGACCCAGTACTTC. Translating gives CATSDFARGETQYF.

This clonotype has at least ten counts. This chain links TRBV5-1 with TRBJ2-3, with D uncertain. Trimming removed 0 bases from V and 2 bases from J, with 7 bases in between. Germline V gene sequence: CDR1 SGHRS, CDR2 YFSETQ. The CDR3 covers 14 residues. The DNA of the CDR3 is TGCGCCAGCAGCTTGGTTAAGTACACAGATACGCAGTATTTT. It is translated as CASSLVKYTDTQYF.

This clonotype was counted ten times or more. The chain carries TRBV7-2 and TRBJ1-1; no clear D. Germline V lookup: CDR1 SGHTA, CDR2 FQGNSA. The CDR3 sequence is 13 residues long. Trimming left V 5 bases short and J 1 base short, with 8 bases between. The CDR3 protein is CASSKNGNTEAFF. DNA of the CDR3: TGTGCCAGCAGCAAAAACGGGAACACTGAAGCTTTCTTT.

V usage is TRBV3-1 and J usage is TRBJ2-5; 8 bases are a match to TRBD2. This CDR3 comprises 16 residues. V trimming: 0 bases; J trimming: 4 bases; junction bases outside the gene matches: 7. Germline V lookup: CDR1 LGHDT, CDR2 YNNKEL (reference sequence). The CDR3 sequence: CASSQDPAGVRETQYF. Here the CDR3 DNA reads TGTGCCAGCAGCCAAGATCCAGCGGGAGTAAGAGAGACCCAGTACTTC.

The V call is TRBV20-1, the J call TRBJ1-5; D possibly corresponds to TRBD1 (5 bases). The CDR3 totals 15 residues. Looked up from germline, CDR1 is DFQATT and CDR2 is SNEGSKA (reference sequence). V lost 3 bases and J 3 bases, leaving 15 bases between the germline ends. CDR3 sequence reads: CSARRVGGNNQPQHF. CDR3 coding DNA: TGCAGTGCTAGGCGGGTCGGGGGTAACAATCAGCCCCAGCATTTT.

This clonotype was seen many times. The chain links TRBV24-1 to TRBJ2-1; 10 positions match TRBD1. Trimming cost V 4 bases and J 10 bases; bases outside gene matches: 9. Looked up from germline, CDR1 is KGHDR and CDR2 is SFDVKD. The CDR3 sequence is 15 residues long. For the CDR3, the DNA is TGTGCCACCAGTGACCAAGGGACAGGGGCACACGAGCAGTTCTTC. Residues: CATSDQGTGAHEQFF.